Shown below are 22 T cell receptor beta chains from a single sample sequenced in a study of blood T cell repertoires in COVID-19. The data were produced by immunoSEQ multiplex PCR, yet TCRdb's version contains in-frame clones alone and is incomplete. Altogether 150,000 or so clones are present, about 85% being singletons, with the ten largest covering less than 5%. Source material: PBMCs or T cells enriched from blood (not recorded which). These receptors were taken from a woman aged 40 to 50 who had been exposed to COVID-19.

This sequence joins TRBV9 and TRBJ1-1; D remains ambiguous. The CDR3 extends over 14 amino acids. V was shortened by 3 bases and J by 1 base, with 10 bases between the two germline ends. CDR1 SGDLS and CDR2 YYNGEE come from the germline V gene. DNA for the CDR3: TGTGCCAGCAGCGCACAGTTAGGGAACACTGAAGCTTTCTTT. Translated, it gives CASSAQLGNTEAFF.

This chain links TRBV5-4 with TRBJ2-1, with D tentatively TRBD2 (7 bases). The length of the CDR3 is 19 residues. Germline CDR1 and CDR2: SGHNT and YYREEE (reference sequence). The V end lost 6 bases, the J end lost 0 bases, and 25 bases lay between the germline ends. Written as DNA, the CDR3 is TGTGCCAGCACCCCGGGGGGCGGGAACCAAGGTAGCTCCTACAATGAGCAGTTCTTC. Translating gives CASTPGGGNQGSSYNEQFF.

The rearrangement joins TRBV28 to TRBJ1-6, with 10 positions matching TRBD1. V gave up 8 bases and J gave up 10 bases; unmatched junction bases: 11. CDR1 is MDHEN and CDR2 is SYDVKM in the germline V gene. The CDR3 extends over 15 amino acids. The CDR3 here is CASRYRDRGFSPLHF. CDR3 sequence (DNA): TGTGCCAGCCGATACCGGGACAGGGGTTTCTCACCCCTCCACTTT.

The rearrangement uses TRBV6-6 and TRBJ2-7; 7 bases line up with TRBD1. The CDR3 has 14 amino acids. Germline values: CDR1 MNHNY, CDR2 SVGAGI (reference sequence). V gave up 0 bases and J gave up 11 bases; unmatched junction bases: 10. The CDR3 nucleotides are TGTGCCAGCAGTTACTCGAACAGGGGCGGAGCTGAGTACTTC. Translating gives CASSYSNRGGAEYF.

The chain carries TRBV5-1 and TRBJ1-4; D unclear. Germline CDR1 is SGHRS and CDR2 is YFSETQ. CDR3 length: 15 residues. V was pared by 1 base and J by 7 bases, with 14 bases between. The CDR3 sequence is CASSLFARSGEKLFF. CDR3 coding DNA: TGCGCCAGCAGCTTGTTTGCCAGAAGCGGTGAAAAACTGTTTTTT. Complete variable domain (other parts from reference TRBV5-1 and TRBJ1-4): KAGVTQTPRYLIKTRGQQVTLSCSPISGHRSVSWYQQTPGQGLQFLFEYFSETQRNKGNFPGRFSGRQFSNSRSEMNVSTLELGDSALYLCASSLFARSGEKLFFGSGTQLSVL.

The chain links TRBV27 to TRBJ2-1; 11 nucleotides line up with TRBD2. The CDR3 runs to 16 residues. CDR1 MNHEY and CDR2 SMNVEV come from the germline V gene (reference sequence). Trimming cost V 4 bases and J 2 bases; bases outside gene matches: 4. The CDR3 region has the DNA TGTGCCAGCAGTTCCTTTAGCGGGAGGGCCTACAATGAGCAGTTCTTC. Its translation: CASSSFSGRAYNEQFF.

The CDR3 spells CASSELGGYQPQHF. The CDR3 DNA reads as TGTGCCAGCAGTGAACTGGGAGGTTATCAGCCCCAGCATTTT. The chain uses TRBV6-1 and TRBJ1-5; D is uncertain. The CDR3 has 14 amino acids. V was trimmed by 2 bases and J by 5 bases, leaving 10 bases between them. Germline CDR1 is MNHNS and CDR2 is SASEGT.

The V call is TRBV7-9, the J call TRBJ1-1; 8 nucleotides line up with TRBD1. Germline CDR1 is SEHNR and CDR2 is FQNEAQ (reference sequence). J gave up 7 bases and V 5 bases, and 15 bases lay outside the gene matches. The CDR3 contains 16 residues. CDR3 sequence reads: CASSPRTGHLSHEAFF. For the CDR3, the DNA is TGTGCCAGCAGCCCTAGGACAGGGCACCTATCTCATGAAGCTTTCTTT.

The chain links TRBV14 to TRBJ2-3, with D possibly being TRBD1 (6 bases). Per germline, CDR1 SGHDN and CDR2 FVKESK. V was trimmed by 0 bases and J by 5 bases, leaving 12 bases between them. This CDR3 is built from 15 residues. CDR3 coding DNA: TGTGCCAGCAGCCAAGACAGGGGATTCGAAGATACGCAGTATTTT. Residues: CASSQDRGFEDTQYF.

The rearrangement joins TRBV19 to TRBJ1-5; TRBD1 is a possible D gene (6 bases). V was trimmed by 7 bases and J by 4 bases, leaving 17 bases between them. This CDR3 region has 15 residues. Germline V lookup: CDR1 LNHDA, CDR2 SQIVND (reference sequence). The CDR3, as DNA: TGTGCCAGTACCTCGGGGTGGGGGCGTAATCAGCCCCAGCATTTT. Protein sequence: CASTSGWGRNQPQHF.

This chain connects TRBV13 to TRBJ2-3, with TRBD1 as a possible D gene (5 bases). The CDR3 sequence is 14 residues long. Per germline, CDR1 PRHDT and CDR2 FYEKMQ (reference sequence). V gave up 3 bases and J gave up 4 bases, with 11 bases separating them. DNA of the CDR3: TGTGCCAGCAGCTTCAGCAGGGAACCAGATACGCAGTATTTT. This translates into CASSFSREPDTQYF.

The chain couples TRBV10-1 to TRBJ1-1; 11 bases line up with TRBD1. Per the germline V gene, CDR1 is WNHNN and CDR2 is SYGVQD (reference sequence). V shed 0 bases, J shed 2 bases, and the junction held 5 bases outside the gene matches. CDR3 length equals 17 residues. DNA of the CDR3: TGCGCCAGCAGTGAGTCCCGGACAGGGGGCTATAACACTGAAGCTTTCTTT. This translates into CASSESRTGGYNTEAFF.

The chain links TRBV29-1 to TRBJ2-2, with 9 positions matching TRBD1. The ends lost 6 bases at V and 7 bases at J; junction bases unmatched: 6. The CDR3 runs to 13 residues. CDR1 and CDR2 (germline): SQVTM, ANQGSEA. The CDR3 is CSVTGQGIGELFF. The CDR3 bases are TGCAGCGTGACGGGACAGGGAATCGGGGAGCTGTTTTTT.

The chain joins TRBV9 to TRBJ1-1; 12 bases are shared with TRBD1. In germline, CDR1 is SGDLS, CDR2 YYNGEE. With V trimmed by 0 bases and J by 4 bases, 10 bases remained unmatched. The CDR3 runs 18 residues. The CDR3 spells CASSVGWDRGREGTEAFF. The CDR3 DNA reads as TGTGCCAGCAGCGTAGGTTGGGACAGGGGGCGCGAGGGCACTGAAGCTTTCTTT.

The chain uses TRBV28 and TRBJ1-2; 12 bases map to TRBD1. Germline V gene lookup returns CDR1 MDHEN and CDR2 SYDVKM. This CDR3 has 13 amino acids. J was trimmed by 8 bases and V by 4 bases; bases with no gene match: 2. The CDR3 sequence is CASSWDRGRGYTF. In DNA, the CDR3 is TGTGCCAGCAGTTGGGACAGGGGGCGCGGCTACACCTTC.

The chain combines TRBV10-2 with TRBJ2-7, with D maybe TRBD2 (5 bases). Trimming removed 3 bases from V and 2 bases from J, with 11 bases in between. This CDR3 comprises 14 residues. The germline V gene encodes CDR1 WSHSY and CDR2 SAAADI. CDR3 region: CASSERRDPYEQYF. The CDR3 DNA reads as TGCGCCAGCAGTGAACGACGGGATCCCTACGAGCAGTACTTC.

The chain joins TRBV25-1 to TRBJ2-2; 8 positions match TRBD2. After removal of 8 bases from V and 3 bases from J, the junction contained 8 bases not matched to a gene. Looked up from germline, CDR1 is MGHDK and CDR2 is SYGVNS. The CDR3 loop spans 15 amino acids. The CDR3 is CASGRIAGHTGELFF. CDR3 nucleotide sequence: TGTGCCAGCGGTAGGATAGCGGGGCACACCGGGGAGCTGTTTTTT.

This clone came up once. For the CDR3, the DNA is TGTGCCAGCAGCCAAGAAGGGGGGGCTCAGCCCCAGCATTTT. The encoded protein is CASSQEGGAQPQHF. J is TRBJ1-5 and V is TRBV3-1 (or the pseudogene TRBV3-2); perhaps TRBD1 as D (6 bases). V was pared by 0 bases and J by 6 bases, with 9 bases between. CDR3 length: 14 residues. Germline V CDR1 and CDR2: LGHDT, YNNKEL (reference sequence).

The chain employs TRBV6-2 or TRBV6-3 and TRBJ2-1; 10 bases are a match to TRBD2. V lost 0 bases and J lost 7; bases outside the gene matches: 6. Germline-derived CDR1 and CDR2 are MNHEY and SVGEGT. This CDR3 has 16 residues. CDR3 sequence reads: CASSYSPGLATNEQFF. As DNA, the CDR3 is TGTGCCAGCAGTTACTCGCCGGGACTAGCGACAAATGAGCAGTTCTTC.

The rearrangement links TRBV9 to TRBJ2-7, with 8 bases matching TRBD1. The CDR3 contains 14 residues. V shed 4 bases and J 5 bases; nucleotides not matched to a gene: 8. Germline CDR1 and CDR2: SGDLS and YYNGEE. CDR3 sequence reads: CASSFRDRKHEQYF. CDR3 in DNA: TGTGCCAGCAGCTTCCGGGACAGGAAACACGAGCAGTACTTC.

V and J are TRBV11-2 and TRBJ2-2, with TRBD1 as a possible D gene (6 bases). Trimming left V 5 bases short and J 6 bases short, with 13 bases between. CDR3 length equals 14 residues. CDR1 is SGHAT, CDR2 FQNNGV, per germline. The CDR3 is CASSKQGLAGELFF. CDR3 in DNA: TGTGCCAGCAGCAAACAGGGTCTCGCCGGGGAGCTGTTTTTT.

This clone was seen a handful of times. V and J are TRBV7-2 and TRBJ2-5, with a weak D call TRBD2 (5 bases). The CDR3 length is 12 residues. V was pared by 4 bases and J by 4 bases, with 7 bases between. CDR1 is SGHTA and CDR2 is FQGNSA in the germline V gene. The chain's CDR3 is CASSYSVETQYF. The CDR3 DNA reads TGTGCCAGCAGCTATAGCGTAGAGACCCAGTACTTC.